This T cell receptor beta chain was found in a study of T and B cells in COVID-19 patients. Blood genomic DNA input for TRB amplification was 250-500 ng. Multiplex PCR with BIOMED2 TRB-A/B primer pools amplified TRB rearrangements. TCRdb reprocessed the multiplex PCR reads with MiXCR, giving one entry per CDR3 protein. The sample yields 20,000 to 25,000 distinct CDR3 sequences, approximately 29% seen once. There are 13 residues in the CDR3. V was trimmed by 4 bases and J by 6 bases, leaving 9 bases between them. In germline, CDR1 is SNHLY, CDR2 FYNNEI. This chain links TRBV2 with TRBJ2-2; weak D call: TRBD2 (6 bases). The TCR sequence derives from a human donor who had recovered from COVID-19. The specimen sequenced was blood. The DNA for the CDR3 is TGTGCCAGCAGTGTTCGGGGGTCCGGGGAGCTGTTTTTT. Protein product: CASSVRGSGELFF.